This passage covers 18 T cell receptor beta chains from one sample sequenced in a study of Tregs in tolerant kidney transplant recipients. Assay used: immunoSEQ multiplex PCR; TCRdb lists only in-frame clones, some missing. There are about 68,000 clones in the sample; about 83% occur only once, and about 4% lies in the top ten. The sequenced sample was CD4+ T cells from blood. The origin of the receptors is a human donor in good health.

V is TRBV7-2 and J is TRBJ1-1; 10 bases agree with TRBD1. Trimming at V came to 0 bases and at J to 2 bases, leaving 9 bases not matched to a gene. The length of the CDR3 is 18 residues. Germline V gives CDR1 SGHTA, CDR2 FQGNSA. The CDR3 reads CASSLAGDRGRGNTEAFF. CDR3 sequence (DNA): TGTGCCAGCAGCTTAGCTGGGGACAGGGGTCGGGGAAACACTGAAGCTTTCTTT.

The rearrangement joins TRBV7-8 to TRBJ2-1, with 7 bases fitting TRBD2. CDR3 size: 16 residues. Germline V gives CDR1 SGHVS, CDR2 FQNEAQ. V was clipped by 1 base and J by 6 bases; unmatched bases: 9. The CDR3 DNA reads TGTGCCAGCAGCTTAGGGGGTGGGAGGGCCGCCAATGAGCAGTTCTTC. It specifies CASSLGGGRAANEQFF.

The CDR3 region is CASSLKSAGGPYEQYF. The CDR3 DNA sequence: TGTGCCAGCAGCTTAAAGTCGGCGGGAGGGCCATACGAGCAGTACTTC. The chain recombines TRBV7-2 with TRBJ2-7; 9 positions agree with TRBD2. CDR1 is SGHTA and CDR2 is FQGNSA in the germline V gene. The CDR3 consists of 16 residues. The junction had 9 bases not matched to a gene; V was cut back by 2 bases and J by 4 bases.

The rearrangement uses TRBV5-6 and TRBJ2-3; maybe TRBD1 (6 bases). The CDR3 extends over 16 amino acids. Deletions cut 4 bases from V and 3 bases from J, with 18 bases between. Germline-derived CDR1 and CDR2 are SGHDT and YYEEEE. Here the CDR3 DNA reads TGTGCCAGCAGCACAACGGACAGAGCCCCTACAGATACGCAGTATTTT. Its translation: CASSTTDRAPTDTQYF.

This sequence joins TRBV30 and TRBJ2-7; D uncertain. V was cut by 5 bases and J by 5 bases, with 16 bases left in between. This CDR3 is built from 13 residues. Per the germline V gene, CDR1 is GTSNPN and CDR2 is SVGIG (reference sequence). CDR3 in DNA: TGTGCCTGGCAGGTTAGGACCGCGGACGAGCAGTACTTC. Translated, it gives CAWQVRTADEQYF.

A single count supports this clone. The J gene is TRBJ2-2, the V gene TRBV18; 9 bases fit TRBD1. This CDR3 is built from 18 residues. The V and J ends lost 3 bases and 1 base, in that order; junction bases with no gene match: 9. Germline lookup yields CDR1 KGHSH and CDR2 LQKENI. The CDR3, as DNA: TGTGCCAGCTCACCTTTTCAGCCGGGACAGGGGAACACCGGGGAGCTGTTTTTT. It is translated as CASSPFQPGQGNTGELFF.

This chain joins TRBV5-4 and TRBJ2-1; 10 bases are shared with TRBD2. Per the germline V gene, CDR1 is SGHNT and CDR2 is YYREEE (reference sequence). Trimming removed 4 bases from V and 8 bases from J; junction bases left unmatched: 9. This CDR3 contains 15 residues. CDR3 sequence (DNA): TGTGCCAGCAGCATAAGCGGGAGGGCCGGCGATGAGCAGTTCTTC. Protein product: CASSISGRAGDEQFF.

The V call is TRBV5-5, the J call TRBJ1-1; D possibly corresponds to TRBD1 (5 bases). The V gene's germline CDR1 is SGHKS and CDR2 YYEKEE (reference sequence). There are 15 residues in the CDR3. Trimming took off 1 base at V and 0 bases at J, with 10 bases between the two ends. The CDR3 region has the DNA TGTGCCAGCAGCTTGTCCGCCAGGGTGAACACTGAAGCTTTCTTT. Its protein is CASSLSARVNTEAFF.

The rearrangement joins TRBV6-6 to TRBJ1-5, with D perhaps matching TRBD1 (5 bases). Germline CDR1 and CDR2: MNHNY and SVGAGI (reference sequence). The CDR3 is 15 residues long. V was cut by 5 bases and J by 3 bases, with 14 bases left in between. DNA of the CDR3: TGTGCCAGCAGTGGGCTGGGGGGGGTCAATCAGCCCCAGCATTTT. Its translation: CASSGLGGVNQPQHF.

V and J are TRBV7-9 and TRBJ1-2, with 7 positions matching TRBD1. From germline, CDR1 is SEHNR and CDR2 FQNEAQ (reference sequence). V was clipped by 1 base and J by 0 bases; unmatched bases: 8. This CDR3 region has 17 residues. The CDR3 sequence is CASSLEVGTVANYGYTF. The DNA of the CDR3 is TGTGCCAGCAGCTTAGAAGTAGGGACAGTAGCTAACTATGGCTACACCTTC. The full variable domain, with the rest looked up from reference TRBV7-9 and TRBJ1-2, is DTGVSQNPRHKITKRGQNVTFRCDPISEHNRLYWYRQTLGQGPEFLTYFQNEAQLEKSRLLSDRFSAERPKGSFSTLEIQRTEQGDSAMYLCASSLEVGTVANYGYTFGSGTRLTVV.

This chain connects TRBV5-4 to TRBJ2-6, with D perhaps TRBD1 (6 bases). CDR1 and CDR2 (germline): SGHNT, YYREEE (reference sequence). The ends were cut back, 3 bases at V and 4 bases at J, with 20 bases in the middle. The length of the CDR3 is 18 residues. This chain's CDR3 is CASSSGGTGPRGANVLTF. The CDR3 nucleotides are TGTGCCAGCAGCTCCGGAGGCACAGGGCCTCGCGGGGCCAACGTCCTGACTTTC.

Comments on this clone: Different DNA sequences within this sample yield the same CDR3. The chain combines TRBV5-1 with TRBJ2-1; D is perhaps TRBD1 or TRBD2 (6 bases each). Germline-derived CDR1 and CDR2 are SGHRS and YFSETQ. V lost 0 bases, J lost 2 bases, and 9 bases lay in between. The CDR3 has 15 residues. The DNA of the CDR3 is TGCGCCAGCAGCTTGGAGGGGGGAACCTACAATGAGCAGTTCTTC. Translating it yields CASSLEGGTYNEQFF. The whole variable domain, filled in from reference TRBV5-1 and TRBJ2-1, reads KAGVTQTPRYLIKTRGQQVTLSCSPISGHRSVSWYQQTPGQGLQFLFEYFSETQRNKGNFPGRFSGRQFSNSRSEMNVSTLELGDSALYLCASSLEGGTYNEQFFGPGTRLTVL.

In regard to this clone: Other DNA sequences from this sample encode an identical CDR3 as well. The J gene is TRBJ2-5, the V gene TRBV7-2; 9 positions match TRBD2. Germline V lookup: CDR1 SGHTA, CDR2 FQGNSA. This CDR3 comprises 15 residues. V shed 1 base, J shed 5 bases, and the junction held 5 bases outside the gene matches. The CDR3 bases are TGTGCCAGCAGCTTAGGCGGGGGGGCCGGGGAGACCCAGTACTTC. This sequence encodes CASSLGGGAGETQYF.

The chain links TRBV10-3 to TRBJ2-7; 8 positions match TRBD2. V shed 2 bases, J shed 4 bases, and the junction held 1 base outside the gene matches. The V gene's germline CDR1 is ENHRY and CDR2 SYGVKD. This CDR3 region has 13 residues. CDR3 residues: CAISEGGGYEQYF. The DNA for the CDR3 is TGTGCCATCAGTGAGGGCGGGGGGTACGAGCAGTACTTC.

The V gene is TRBV12-1, the J gene TRBJ2-1. TRBV12-1 is an annotated pseudogene. This CDR3 comprises 17 residues. Here the CDR3 DNA reads TGTGCCAGCAGCTTTCGAACGCATGAACGGACCGACAATGAGCAGTTCTTC. Protein: CASSFRTHERTDNEQFF.

This chain joins TRBV11-2 and TRBJ2-2; D possibly corresponds to TRBD1 (6 bases). Trimming removed 2 bases at V and 6 bases at J, with 7 bases between. This CDR3 region has 13 residues. Germline values: CDR1 SGHAT, CDR2 FQNNGV. This CDR3 is CASSLQGPGELFF. CDR3 nucleotide sequence: TGTGCCAGCAGCTTACAGGGGCCCGGGGAGCTGTTTTTT.

The CDR3 DNA is TGTGCCAGCAGCCCGGCTGGGGTTCCCTACGAGCAGTACTTC. Translating it yields CASSPAGVPYEQYF. The rearrangement joins TRBV9 to TRBJ2-7; D call uncertain. The CDR3 runs 14 residues. V dropped 4 bases and J dropped 2 bases, with 13 bases sitting between them. The V gene's germline CDR1 is SGDLS and CDR2 YYNGEE.

The sample holds a few counts of this clone. This chain connects TRBV6-6 to TRBJ1-2; no definite D call. Germline V gene data show CDR1 as MNHNY and CDR2 as SVGAGI (reference sequence). This CDR3 spans 13 amino acids. V was trimmed by 7 bases and J by 8 bases, leaving 17 bases between them. The CDR3 DNA sequence: TGTGCCAGCACCCCCCAGACATCTAACGGCTACACCTTC. Protein: CASTPQTSNGYTF.